The sequence of this T cell receptor (beta chain) was determined in a study of blood T cell repertoires in COVID-19 (dated by TCRdb to 2019 to 2021). With regard to the full study: Collaborator samples came from the United States, Italy and Spain and covered acute and convalescent phases of COVID-19. The prospective study material was composed of cDNA or gDNA derived from T cells, B-cell-depleted T cells, or PBMCs. Deeply sampled blood TCRbeta repertoires from subjects exposed to, actively infected with, or recovered from COVID-19 were included in the dataset. The repertoires were made available in a free public database intended to serve as a resource for research on the immune response to SARS-CoV-2. The samples were drawn from two sources: the first 160 participants of the ongoing ImmuneRACE study, and over 1,000 subjects contributed by 6 global collaborators. A de-identified subject ID, COVID-19 status, age in years and sex were almost always included in the sample metadata. Where available, HLA class I and class II types were taken from metadata supplied by the sample provider and were not determined by assay-based typing. What the work shows at the level of the full study, not this receptor alone: How much clinical and demographic metadata was included differed by source and by participant, and the metadata was provided uncurated.

The CDR1 and CDR2 encoded by the germline V gene are SNHLY and FYNNEI. Compared with germline, V lacks 7 bases and J lacks 5 bases; bases without a gene match: 7. The CDR3 covers 13 residues, taking in both the cysteine and the phenylalanine. Just CDR3 DNA is preserved here, 39 bases in frame from base 1. TCRbeta CDR3 regions were amplified from genomic DNA using the immunoSEQ Assay, a bias-controlled multiplex PCR. As for how the authors treated the data: The number of nucleated cells in each sample was estimated from the amplification of reference gene primers within the assay. To quantify the absolute abundance of each unique TCRbeta CDR3 rearrangement, sequence reads were collapsed and filtered. For each sample, productive Simpson clonality was calculated by taking the square root of Simpson's diversity index across productive rearrangements. As stored in TCRdb, this immuneACCESS dataset retains in-frame rearrangements with V and J assigned. A fraction of the clones does not appear; measured against another copy, unresolved V genes explain less than half of the discrepancy, and the remainder lacks a known reason. V and J calls plus clone size are reproduced from that table; the DNA served to infer D and trimming. For this sample the table gives around 240,000 clones, of which 91% were detected only once. Clones ranked in the top ten supply more than 1% of the sample.

Enrolling through a virtual design, the prospective study's participants ranged in age from roughly 18 to 100 years and lived across 24 United States geographic areas. In the prospective study, cohorts were assigned on the basis of participant-reported clinical history obtained from a screening survey and a study questionnaire. Each participant in the prospective study had whole blood, serum and a nasopharyngeal or oropharyngeal swab collected by mobile phlebotomists. Additional blood draws and questionnaires over an approximately two-month period could optionally be provided by prospective study participants. Prospective study blood samples were shipped either frozen or at room temperature before DNA extraction. As to this clone: Its cognate antigen has yet to be identified. No much larger clone exists at a distance of one base, and base qualities are not known.

This receptor chain uses TRBV2 and TRBJ1-1; TRBD1 agrees with 7 junctional bases. The sequencing sample was made of PBMCs or T cells enriched from blood (not recorded which). This TCR derives from a human donor in a cohort exposed to, infected with or recovered from COVID-19 (not recorded which). The donor label of this sample is uncertain. The CDR3 is CASTTGVLTEAFF. The DNA sequence reads TGTGCCAGCACCACAGGGGTTTTAACTGAAGCTTTCTTT.